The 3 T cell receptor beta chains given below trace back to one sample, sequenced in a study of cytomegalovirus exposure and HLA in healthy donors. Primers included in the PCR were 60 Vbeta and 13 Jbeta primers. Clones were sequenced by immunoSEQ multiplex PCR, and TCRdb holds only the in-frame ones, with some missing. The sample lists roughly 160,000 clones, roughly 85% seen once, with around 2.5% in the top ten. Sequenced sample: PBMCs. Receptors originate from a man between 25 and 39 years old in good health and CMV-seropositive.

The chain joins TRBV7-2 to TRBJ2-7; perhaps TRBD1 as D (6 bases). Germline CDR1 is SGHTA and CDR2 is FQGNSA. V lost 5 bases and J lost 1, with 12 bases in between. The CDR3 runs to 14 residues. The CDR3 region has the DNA TGTGCCAGCAGCCTGGGGACATCATCCTACGAGCAGTACTTC. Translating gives CASSLGTSSYEQYF. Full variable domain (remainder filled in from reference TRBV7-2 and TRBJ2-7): GAGVSQSPSNKVTEKGKDVELRCDPISGHTALYWYRQSLGQGLEFLIYFQGNSAPDKSGLPSDRFSAERTGGSVSTLTIQRTQQEDSAVYLCASSLGTSSYEQYFGPGTRLTVT.

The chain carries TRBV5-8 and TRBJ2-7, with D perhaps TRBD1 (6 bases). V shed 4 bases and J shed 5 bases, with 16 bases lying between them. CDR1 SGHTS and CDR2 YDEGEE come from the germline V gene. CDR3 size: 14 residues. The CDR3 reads CASSKQQGFNEQYV. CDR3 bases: TGTGCCAGCAGCAAACAACAGGGATTCAACGAGCAGTACGTC.

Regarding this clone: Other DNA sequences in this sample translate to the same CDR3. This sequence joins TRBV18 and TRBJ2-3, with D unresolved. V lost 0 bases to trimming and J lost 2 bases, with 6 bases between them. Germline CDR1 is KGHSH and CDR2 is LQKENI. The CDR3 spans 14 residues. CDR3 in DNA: TGTGCCAGCTCACCACCGACATACACAGATACGCAGTATTTT. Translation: CASSPPTYTDTQYF.